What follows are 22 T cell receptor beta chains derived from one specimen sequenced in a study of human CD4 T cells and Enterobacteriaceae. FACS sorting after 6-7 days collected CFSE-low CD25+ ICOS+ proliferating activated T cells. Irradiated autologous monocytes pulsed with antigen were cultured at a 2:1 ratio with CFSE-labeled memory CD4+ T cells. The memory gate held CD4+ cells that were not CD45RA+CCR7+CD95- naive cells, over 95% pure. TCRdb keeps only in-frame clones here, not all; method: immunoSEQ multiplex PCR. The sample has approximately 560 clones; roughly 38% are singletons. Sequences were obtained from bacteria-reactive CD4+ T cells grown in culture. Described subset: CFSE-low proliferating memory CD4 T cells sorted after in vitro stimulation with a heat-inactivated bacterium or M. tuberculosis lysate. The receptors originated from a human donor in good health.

The CDR3 loop is CASSLVGETQYF. CDR3 coding DNA: TGTGCCAGCAGCTTGGTGGGAGAGACCCAGTACTTC. The rearrangement uses TRBV7-9 and TRBJ2-5; D gene unclear. The ends were cut back, 3 bases at V and 4 bases at J, with 6 bases in the middle. Germline lookup yields CDR1 SEHNR and CDR2 FQNEAQ (reference sequence). CDR3 length: 12 residues.

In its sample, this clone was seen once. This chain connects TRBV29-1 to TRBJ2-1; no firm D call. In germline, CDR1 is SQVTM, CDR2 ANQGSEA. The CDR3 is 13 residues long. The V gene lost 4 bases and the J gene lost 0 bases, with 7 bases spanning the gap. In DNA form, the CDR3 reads TGCAGCGTTGGCTACAGCTCCTACAATGAGCAGTTCTTC. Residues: CSVGYSSYNEQFF.

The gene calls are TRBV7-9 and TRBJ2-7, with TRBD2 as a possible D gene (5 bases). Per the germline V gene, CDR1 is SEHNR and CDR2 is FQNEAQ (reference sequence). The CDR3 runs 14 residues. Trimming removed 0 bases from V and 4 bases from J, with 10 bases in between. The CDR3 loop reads CASSLASGGYEQYF. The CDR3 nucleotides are TGTGCCAGCAGCTTAGCCAGTGGCGGGTACGAGCAGTACTTC.

The CDR3 DNA follows: TGTGCCAGCCGGGACAGACCGAACACCGGGGAGCTGTTTTTT. It encodes CASRDRPNTGELFF. The genes are TRBV2 and TRBJ2-2; 7 bases match TRBD1. Trimming took 8 bases from V and 0 from J; bases not matched to a gene: 3. The CDR3 consists of 14 residues. Germline V gene sequence: CDR1 SNHLY, CDR2 FYNNEI. The whole variable domain, filled in from reference TRBV2 and TRBJ2-2, reads EPEVTQTPSHQVTQMGQEVILRCVPISNHLYFYWYRQILGQKVEFLVSFYNNEISEKSEIFDDQFSVERPDGSNFTLKIRSTKLEDSAMYFCASRDRPNTGELFFGEGSRLTVL.

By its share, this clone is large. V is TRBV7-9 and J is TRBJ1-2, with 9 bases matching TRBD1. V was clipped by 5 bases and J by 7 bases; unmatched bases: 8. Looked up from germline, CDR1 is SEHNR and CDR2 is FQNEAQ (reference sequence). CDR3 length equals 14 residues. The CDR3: CASSPNRGQGGYTF. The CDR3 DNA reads TGTGCCAGCAGCCCCAACAGGGGGCAGGGTGGCTACACCTTC. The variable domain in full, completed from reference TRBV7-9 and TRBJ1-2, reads DTGVSQNPRHKITKRGQNVTFRCDPISEHNRLYWYRQTLGQGPEFLTYFQNEAQLEKSRLLSDRFSAERPKGSFSTLEIQRTEQGDSAMYLCASSPNRGQGGYTFGSGTRLTVV.

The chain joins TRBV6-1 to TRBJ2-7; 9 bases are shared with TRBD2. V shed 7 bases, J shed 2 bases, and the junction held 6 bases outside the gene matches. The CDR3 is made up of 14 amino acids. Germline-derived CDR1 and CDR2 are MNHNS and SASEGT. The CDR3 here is CASTLTSGTYEQYF. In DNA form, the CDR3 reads TGTGCCAGCACCCTGACTAGCGGAACCTACGAGCAGTACTTC.

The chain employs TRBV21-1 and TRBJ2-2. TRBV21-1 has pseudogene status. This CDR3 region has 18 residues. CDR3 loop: CASRKAGSTSSNTGELFF. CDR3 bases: TGTGCCAGCAGAAAAGCGGGTTCGACCAGCTCCAACACCGGGGAGCTGTTTTTT.

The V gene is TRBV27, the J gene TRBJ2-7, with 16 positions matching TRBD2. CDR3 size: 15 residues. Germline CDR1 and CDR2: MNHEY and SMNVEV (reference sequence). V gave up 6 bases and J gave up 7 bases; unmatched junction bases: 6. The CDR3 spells CASRPPGLAGGEQYF. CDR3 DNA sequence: TGTGCCAGCAGACCCCCGGGACTAGCGGGAGGGGAGCAGTACTTC.

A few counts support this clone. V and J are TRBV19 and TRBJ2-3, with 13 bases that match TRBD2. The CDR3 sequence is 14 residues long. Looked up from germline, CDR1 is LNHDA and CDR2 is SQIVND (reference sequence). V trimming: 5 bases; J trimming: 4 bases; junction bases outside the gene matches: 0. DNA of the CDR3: TGTGCCAGTAGTGGACTAGCGGGAGCAGATACGCAGTATTTT. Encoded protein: CASSGLAGADTQYF.

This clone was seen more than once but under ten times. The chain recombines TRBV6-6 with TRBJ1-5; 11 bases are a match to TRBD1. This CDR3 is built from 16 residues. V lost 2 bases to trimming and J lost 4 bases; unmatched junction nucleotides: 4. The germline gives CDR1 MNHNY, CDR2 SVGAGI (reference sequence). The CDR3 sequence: CASSYRGQGANQPQHF. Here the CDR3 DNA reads TGTGCCAGCAGTTACCGAGGACAGGGGGCAAATCAGCCCCAGCATTTT.

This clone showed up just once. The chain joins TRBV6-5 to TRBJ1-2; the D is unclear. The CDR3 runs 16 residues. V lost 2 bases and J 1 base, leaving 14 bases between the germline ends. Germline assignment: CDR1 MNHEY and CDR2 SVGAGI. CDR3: CASSYRPAGGNYGYTF. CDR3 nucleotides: TGTGCCAGCAGTTACCGGCCCGCAGGAGGTAACTATGGCTACACCTTC.

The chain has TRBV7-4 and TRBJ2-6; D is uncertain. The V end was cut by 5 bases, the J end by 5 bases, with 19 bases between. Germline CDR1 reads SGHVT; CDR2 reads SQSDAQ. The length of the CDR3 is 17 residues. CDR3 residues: CASSQTSSQSRANVLTF. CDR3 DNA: TGTGCCAGCAGCCAGACCAGCTCACAAAGTCGGGCCAACGTCCTGACTTTC.

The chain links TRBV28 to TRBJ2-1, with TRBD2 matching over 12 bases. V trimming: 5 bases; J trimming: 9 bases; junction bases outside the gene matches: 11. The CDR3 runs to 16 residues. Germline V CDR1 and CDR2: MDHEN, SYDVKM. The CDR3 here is CASSPGLAGSGPEQFF. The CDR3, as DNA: TGTGCCAGCAGTCCGGGACTAGCGGGCAGCGGTCCTGAGCAGTTCTTC.

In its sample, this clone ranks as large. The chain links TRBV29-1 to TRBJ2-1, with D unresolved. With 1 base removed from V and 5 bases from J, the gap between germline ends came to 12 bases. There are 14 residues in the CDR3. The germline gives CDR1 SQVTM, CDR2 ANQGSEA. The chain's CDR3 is CSVEGYPRNNEQFF. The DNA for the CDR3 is TGCAGCGTTGAAGGCTACCCTAGAAACAATGAGCAGTTCTTC.

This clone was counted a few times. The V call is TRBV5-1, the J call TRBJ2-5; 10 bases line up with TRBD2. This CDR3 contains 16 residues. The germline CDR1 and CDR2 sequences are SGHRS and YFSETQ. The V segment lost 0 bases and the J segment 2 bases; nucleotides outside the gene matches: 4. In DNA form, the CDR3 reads TGCGCCAGCAGCTTGGGGGGGACTAGCGTTCAAGAGACCCAGTACTTC. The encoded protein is CASSLGGTSVQETQYF.

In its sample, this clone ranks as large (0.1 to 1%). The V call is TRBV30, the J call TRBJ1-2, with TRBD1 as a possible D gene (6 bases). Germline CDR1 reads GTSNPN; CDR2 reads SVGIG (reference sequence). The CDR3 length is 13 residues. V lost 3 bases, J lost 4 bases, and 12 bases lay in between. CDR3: CAWSVGQSYGYTF. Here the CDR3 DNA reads TGTGCCTGGAGCGTCGGACAGAGCTATGGCTACACCTTC.

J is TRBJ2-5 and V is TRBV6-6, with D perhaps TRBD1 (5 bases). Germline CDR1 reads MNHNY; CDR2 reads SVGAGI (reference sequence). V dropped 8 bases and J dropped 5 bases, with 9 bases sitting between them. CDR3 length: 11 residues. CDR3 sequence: CASSGSETQYF. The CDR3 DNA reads TGTGCCAGCTCAGGGTCGGAGACCCAGTACTTC.

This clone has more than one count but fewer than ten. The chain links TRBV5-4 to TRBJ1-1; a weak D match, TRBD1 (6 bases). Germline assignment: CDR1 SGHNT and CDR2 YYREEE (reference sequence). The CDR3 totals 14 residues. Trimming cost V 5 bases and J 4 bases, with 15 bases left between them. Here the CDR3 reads CASRAWGAGTEAFF. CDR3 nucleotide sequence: TGTGCCAGCAGGGCTTGGGGGGCTGGCACTGAAGCTTTCTTT.

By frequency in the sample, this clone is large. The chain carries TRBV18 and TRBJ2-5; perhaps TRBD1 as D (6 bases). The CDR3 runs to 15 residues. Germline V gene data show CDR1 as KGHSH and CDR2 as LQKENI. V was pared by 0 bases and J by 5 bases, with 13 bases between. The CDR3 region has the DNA TGTGCCAGCTCACCACCGGAATGGCAGGGGGAGACCCAGTACTTC. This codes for CASSPPEWQGETQYF.

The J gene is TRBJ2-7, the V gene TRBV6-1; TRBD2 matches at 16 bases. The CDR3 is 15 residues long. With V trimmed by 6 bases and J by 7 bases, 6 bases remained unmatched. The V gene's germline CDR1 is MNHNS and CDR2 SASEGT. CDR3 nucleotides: TGTGCCAGCAGACCCCCGGGACTAGCGGGAGGGGAGCAGTACTTC. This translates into CASRPPGLAGGEQYF.

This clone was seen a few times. In DNA, the CDR3 is TGTGCCAGCAGCTTAGTTTTTGGGGTTAACAATGAGCAGTTCTTC. Protein product: CASSLVFGVNNEQFF. The chain uses TRBV7-2 and TRBJ2-1; no clear D. Germline CDR1 reads SGHTA; CDR2 reads FQGNSA. V lost 1 base and J 5 bases, leaving 12 bases between the germline ends. The CDR3 runs to 15 residues.

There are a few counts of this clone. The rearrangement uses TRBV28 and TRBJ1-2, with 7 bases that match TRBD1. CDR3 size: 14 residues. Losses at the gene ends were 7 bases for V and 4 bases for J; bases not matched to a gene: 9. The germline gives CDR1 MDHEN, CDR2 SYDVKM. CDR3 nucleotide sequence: TGTGCCAGCAAACTGGGACAGAGGGGCTATGGCTACACCTTC. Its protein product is CASKLGQRGYGYTF.